These 26 T cell receptor beta chains share one sample of origin, sequenced in a study of neurological immune-mediated disorders. MiXCR, applied by TCRdb to the 5' RACE reads, yields one record per CDR3 protein. This sample has 40,000 to 45,000 distinct CDR3 sequences; about 6% occur once, and the top ten carry 0.57%. Sequenced material: CD4+ T cells from blood. The origin of the receptors is a woman between 40 and 50 years old in good health.

This clonotype was seen at least ten times. J is TRBJ1-5 and V is TRBV7-2; a possible D gene is TRBD1 (5 bases). The CDR3 contains 13 residues. Germline CDR1 is SGHTA and CDR2 is FQGNSA. Trimming shortened V by 4 bases and J by 4 bases, and 8 bases separated the two germline ends. The CDR3 region is CASSWGPNQPQHF. CDR3 in DNA: TGTGCCAGCAGCTGGGGCCCGAATCAGCCCCAGCATTTT.

This clonotype was counted many times. The chain has TRBV2 and TRBJ2-3, with D perhaps being TRBD1 or TRBD2 (6 bases each). The CDR3 totals 15 residues. Trimming took off 6 bases at V and 3 bases at J, with 16 bases between the two ends. The germline V gene has CDR1 SNHLY and CDR2 FYNNEI. This CDR3 reads CASSQGGRATDTQYF. The DNA for the CDR3 is TGTGCCAGCAGCCAAGGGGGGCGGGCGACAGATACGCAGTATTTT.

At least ten counts were recorded for this clonotype. The chain combines TRBV20-1 with TRBJ1-1; unclear D gene. The CDR3 extends over 12 amino acids. CDR1 and CDR2 from the germline V gene are DFQATT and SNEGSKA (reference sequence). V was clipped by 3 bases and J by 7 bases, with 12 bases between them. CDR3 residues: CSASSFRDEAFF. The CDR3 DNA reads as TGCAGTGCTAGTAGCTTTCGTGATGAAGCTTTCTTT.

Within the sample, this clonotype is medium-sized. The V and J genes are TRBV29-1 and TRBJ2-1; weak D call: TRBD2 (6 bases). CDR1 is SQVTM and CDR2 is ANQGSEA in the germline V gene. This CDR3 has 14 amino acids. The V end was cut by 6 bases, the J end by 4 bases, with 16 bases between. The chain's CDR3 is CSVLRGSGYNEQFF. The CDR3 DNA reads TGCAGCGTCCTCCGGGGTAGCGGATACAATGAGCAGTTCTTC.

The table lists this clonotype with many counts. The chain recombines TRBV28 with TRBJ2-2; D remains ambiguous. This CDR3 contains 14 residues. Looked up from germline, CDR1 is MDHEN and CDR2 is SYDVKM. Trimming stripped 0 bases from V and 1 base from J, with 3 bases between. The CDR3 nucleotides are TGTGCCAGCAGTTTATGGCAGAACACCGGGGAGCTGTTTTTT. Translated: CASSLWQNTGELFF.

There are many counts of this clonotype. This chain links TRBV18 with TRBJ2-2, with 16 bases aligning to TRBD2. There are 19 residues in the CDR3. Per the germline V gene, CDR1 is KGHSH and CDR2 is LQKENI. Trimming cost V 3 bases and J 3 bases; bases outside gene matches: 7. The CDR3 region is CASSPTGLAGGPHTGELFF. CDR3 DNA: TGTGCCAGCTCACCGACGGGACTAGCGGGAGGGCCTCACACCGGGGAGCTGTTTTTT.

This clonotype was picked up many times. The rearrangement uses TRBV21-1 and TRBJ2-5; TRBD1, the table's D call, lacks a check against the DNA. TRBV21-1 is given as a pseudogene. The CDR3 covers 15 residues. The CDR3 DNA sequence: TGTGCCAGCAGCAAACCTCCGACAGGGGAAGAGACCCAGTACTTC. Encoded protein: CASSKPPTGEETQYF.

At least ten counts were recorded for this clonotype. V usage is TRBV6-2 or TRBV6-3 and J usage is TRBJ2-5; D unresolved. This CDR3 has 15 amino acids. Trimming took 0 bases from V and 2 from J, leaving 10 bases between them. CDR1 and CDR2 (germline): MNHEY, SVGEGT. The CDR3 is CASSYSASDQETQYF. In nucleotides, the CDR3 is TGTGCCAGCAGTTACTCGGCGTCAGATCAAGAGACCCAGTACTTC.

This clonotype was recorded at least ten times. This rearrangement joins TRBV20-1 to TRBJ2-7, with no clear D. V was clipped by 3 bases and J by 9 bases, with 24 bases between them. There are 15 residues in the CDR3. Germline V gene sequence: CDR1 DFQATT, CDR2 SNEGSKA (reference sequence). CDR3 loop: CSASDEWRHGMRQYF. Written as DNA, the CDR3 is TGCAGTGCTAGTGACGAGTGGAGACACGGAATGAGGCAGTACTTC.

This clonotype has only a few counts. The genes are TRBV2 and TRBJ1-1; D is unclear. The germline V gene encodes CDR1 SNHLY and CDR2 FYNNEI. The CDR3 sequence is 16 residues long. This CDR3 reads CSPTARQSLVGTEAFF. CDR3 sequence (DNA): TGTTCCCCCACCGCCCGGCAGAGCCTAGTGGGCACTGAAGCTTTCTTT. Full variable domain (rest looked up from reference TRBV2 and TRBJ1-1): EPEVTQTPSHQVTQMGQEVILRCVPISNHLYFYWYRQILGQKVEFLVSFYNNEISEKSEIFDDQFSVERPDGSNFTLKIRSTKLEDSAMYFCSPTARQSLVGTEAFFGQGTRLTVV.

At least ten counts were recorded for this clonotype. The V and J genes are TRBV5-1 and TRBJ2-7; D unresolved. V lost 4 bases and J 0 bases, leaving 11 bases between the germline ends. CDR3 length equals 14 residues. Germline CDR1 and CDR2: SGHRS and YFSETQ. CDR3 amino acids: CASSHRTDSYEQYF. In nucleotides, the CDR3 is TGCGCCAGCAGCCACCGGACGGACTCCTACGAGCAGTACTTC.

This clonotype has a count of ten or more. V is TRBV15 and J is TRBJ2-7; a possible D gene is TRBD2 (6 bases). V shed 8 bases and J shed 1 base, with 21 bases lying between them. This CDR3 is 16 amino acids long. Germline V gives CDR1 LNHNV, CDR2 YYDKDF (reference sequence). The CDR3 here is CATAEERAGLSYEQYF. CDR3 sequence (DNA): TGTGCCACCGCTGAAGAGCGGGCCGGGCTATCCTACGAGCAGTACTTC.

The sample holds many counts of this clonotype. This sequence joins TRBV5-1 and TRBJ1-6; TRBD1 is a possible D gene (5 bases). The germline CDR1 and CDR2 sequences are SGHRS and YFSETQ. Trimming took off 4 bases at V and 6 bases at J, with 8 bases between the two ends. This CDR3 has 13 amino acids. CDR3 loop: CASSQGRNSPLHF. The CDR3 region has the DNA TGCGCCAGCAGCCAGGGACGTAATTCACCCCTCCACTTT.

This clonotype was counted many times. The rearrangement links TRBV4-1 to TRBJ2-3, with TRBD2 identical over 14 bases. The CDR3 length is 15 residues. Trimming cost V 11 bases and J 5 bases; bases outside gene matches: 9. Germline assignment: CDR1 MGHRA and CDR2 YSYEKL. In DNA form, the CDR3 reads TGCGCCGGCGGACTAGCGGGAGGTCGGGGAGATACGCAGTATTTT. Protein product: CAGGLAGGRGDTQYF.

This clonotype was recorded at least ten times. The V gene is TRBV20-1, the J gene TRBJ2-1; 7 bases are shared with TRBD2. Losses at the gene ends were 3 bases for V and 6 bases for J; bases not matched to a gene: 11. The germline CDR1 and CDR2 sequences are DFQATT and SNEGSKA (reference sequence). The CDR3 sequence is 15 residues long. CDR3 amino acids: CSARTSQAGPNEQFF. The CDR3, as DNA: TGCAGTGCTAGGACTAGCCAGGCCGGGCCCAATGAGCAGTTCTTC.

In this sample, this clonotype turned up many times. The chain couples TRBV7-2 to TRBJ2-7, with D uncertain. This CDR3 region has 16 residues. Germline V CDR1 and CDR2: SGHTA, FQGNSA. V lost 1 base, J lost 0 bases, and 13 bases lay in between. DNA for the CDR3: TGTGCCAGCAGCTTAGAATTCGGGTTTGGCTCCTACGAGCAGTACTTC. Translated, it gives CASSLEFGFGSYEQYF.

The rearrangement links TRBV5-1 to TRBJ2-1; 11 nucleotides align to TRBD2. Germline assignment: CDR1 SGHRS and CDR2 YFSETQ. The CDR3 totals 16 residues. V dropped 3 bases and J dropped 5; count of bases not matched to a gene: 7. The CDR3 sequence: CASSSLGSGRDNEQFF. In nucleotides, the CDR3 is TGCGCCAGCAGCTCCCTGGGTAGCGGGAGGGACAATGAGCAGTTCTTC.

This clonotype was seen repeatedly, ten times or more. The rearrangement joins TRBV11-2 to TRBJ1-1; possible D gene TRBD1, 6 bases. There are 14 residues in the CDR3. The V gene lost 1 base and the J gene lost 3 bases, with 9 bases spanning the gap. Germline assignment: CDR1 SGHAT and CDR2 FQNNGV. DNA of the CDR3: TGTGCCAGCAGCTTAGTAGGGGGTGACACTGAAGCTTTCTTT. It encodes CASSLVGGDTEAFF.

This clonotype was counted many times. This rearrangement joins TRBV5-1 to TRBJ2-2; D perhaps matches TRBD2 (6 bases). Trimming shortened V by 2 bases and J by 0 bases, and 11 bases separated the two germline ends. Germline V gene sequence: CDR1 SGHRS, CDR2 YFSETQ. The length of the CDR3 is 16 residues. CDR3 in amino acids: CASSFALAPNTGELFF. The CDR3 DNA is TGCGCCAGCAGCTTCGCCCTAGCGCCGAACACCGGGGAGCTGTTTTTT.

In its sample, this clonotype was seen many times. V usage is TRBV28 and J usage is TRBJ2-3; D is perhaps TRBD2 (7 bases). The V gene's germline CDR1 is MDHEN and CDR2 SYDVKM. Trimming left V 7 bases short and J 6 bases short, with 26 bases between. This CDR3 has 17 residues. The DNA of the CDR3 is TGTGCCAGCAACTCCAACGTGGGAGGGGGACCCATCGATACGCAGTATTTT. Translation: CASNSNVGGGPIDTQYF.

This clonotype has at least ten counts. J is TRBJ2-7 and V is TRBV6-5; 9 nucleotides line up with TRBD2. The germline CDR1 and CDR2 sequences are MNHEY and SVGAGI. V shed 5 bases and J 2 bases; nucleotides not matched to a gene: 1. This CDR3 spans 13 amino acids. The CDR3 DNA reads TGTGCCAGCAGTCGCGGGGGGGCCTACGAGCAGTACTTC. Residues: CASSRGGAYEQYF.

The rearrangement joins TRBV29-1 to TRBJ2-1; D is undetermined. Trimming left V 4 bases short and J 3 bases short, with 7 bases between. Germline V gene lookup returns CDR1 SQVTM and CDR2 ANQGSEA. The CDR3 loop spans 12 amino acids. The CDR3 protein is CSVGDRYNEQFF. As DNA, the CDR3 is TGCAGCGTTGGAGATCGCTACAATGAGCAGTTCTTC.

This clonotype appeared many times. CDR3 coding DNA: TGTGCCACCTGGACCCCGGGACAGGGTGAAGGCTACACCTTC. It codes for CATWTPGQGEGYTF. The rearrangement links TRBV24-1 to TRBJ1-2, with 9 bases that match TRBD1. J gave up 8 bases and V 9 bases, and 12 bases lay outside the gene matches. From germline, CDR1 is KGHDR and CDR2 SFDVKD. The CDR3 sequence is 14 residues long.

This clonotype was seen a handful of times. This rearrangement joins TRBV6-1 to TRBJ1-1, with TRBD1 as a possible D gene (5 bases). The CDR3 loop spans 12 amino acids. Germline assignment: CDR1 MNHNS and CDR2 SASEGT. The V end lost 3 bases, the J end lost 6 bases, and 8 bases lay between the germline ends. The CDR3 loop is CASSDWGAEAFF. CDR3 in DNA: TGTGCCAGCAGTGATTGGGGGGCTGAAGCTTTCTTT.

This clonotype was found many times. The chain is built from TRBV5-1 and TRBJ2-1; D perhaps matches TRBD2 (5 bases). Germline loops: CDR1 SGHRS, CDR2 YFSETQ. Trimming cost V 2 bases and J 6 bases, with 12 bases left between them. This CDR3 region has 14 residues. CDR3 DNA sequence: TGCGCCAGCAGCTTTTCGACGGAGGCCAATGAGCAGTTCTTC. Protein: CASSFSTEANEQFF.

This clonotype was recorded many times. This chain links TRBV29-1 with TRBJ1-1; D gene unclear. From germline, CDR1 is SQVTM and CDR2 ANQGSEA. The CDR3 has 13 residues. V gave up 4 bases and J gave up 0 bases, with 9 bases separating them. The CDR3 DNA reads as TGCAGCGTTGTGGAGGTATTGAACACTGAAGCTTTCTTT. As protein: CSVVEVLNTEAFF.